These 21 T cell receptor beta chains came from one sample sequenced in a study of blood T cell repertoires in COVID-19. Data came from immunoSEQ multiplex PCR; TCRdb stores just in-frame clones and leaves some out. The sample has 100,000 to 150,000 clones, 81% seen once. The sequencing input was peripheral blood. The source of these receptors is a woman aged 60-70 years with active or convalescent COVID-19.

The V call is TRBV7-3, the J call TRBJ1-1; no clear D gene. Trimming removed 0 bases at V and 4 bases at J, with 6 bases between. This CDR3 contains 13 residues. Per the germline V gene, CDR1 is SGHTA and CDR2 is FQGTGA. In DNA, the CDR3 is TGTGCCAGCAGCTTAACTACAGCCACTGAAGCTTTCTTT. Amino acid sequence: CASSLTTATEAFF. The variable domain in full, completed from reference TRBV7-3 and TRBJ1-1, reads GAGVSQTPSNKVTEKGKYVELRCDPISGHTALYWYRQSLGQGPEFLIYFQGTGAADDSGLPNDRFFAVRPEGSVSTLKIQRTERGDSAVYLCASSLTTATEAFFGQGTRLTVV.

The chain couples TRBV19 to TRBJ1-1, with a possible D match to TRBD1 (6 bases). Germline loops: CDR1 LNHDA, CDR2 SQIVND (reference sequence). The length of the CDR3 is 15 residues. Trimming shortened V by 4 bases and J by 4 bases, and 16 bases separated the two germline ends. The chain's CDR3 is CASSRATGLSTEAFF. The CDR3 DNA is TGTGCCAGTAGTAGAGCGACAGGCTTAAGCACTGAAGCTTTCTTT. The whole variable domain, remainder taken from reference TRBV19 and TRBJ1-1, is DGGITQSPKYLFRKEGQNVTLSCEQNLNHDAMYWYRQDPGQGLRLIYYSQIVNDFQKGDIAEGYSVSREKKESFPLTVTSAQKNPTAFYLCASSRATGLSTEAFFGQGTRLTVV.

The gene calls are TRBV5-1 and TRBJ2-7, with a weak D call TRBD1 (6 bases). Germline CDR1 reads SGHRS; CDR2 reads YFSETQ. This CDR3 region has 13 residues. Trimming took 7 bases from V and 0 from J, leaving 11 bases between them. The CDR3 is CASCRDISYEQYF. CDR3 DNA sequence: TGCGCCAGCTGCCGGGACATCTCCTACGAGCAGTACTTC.

DNA for the CDR3: TGCGCCAGCAGCGGGGGGGCAGCGGGAAACACCATATATTTT. It translates to CASSGGAAGNTIYF. The rearrangement uses TRBV5-1 and TRBJ1-3; D possibly corresponds to TRBD1 (6 bases). Germline assignment: CDR1 SGHRS and CDR2 YFSETQ. The CDR3 sequence is 14 residues long. The germline V and J ends were trimmed by 4 bases and 4 bases, with 12 bases remaining between them.

The V call is TRBV28, the J call TRBJ2-2, with a possible D match to TRBD1 (6 bases). This CDR3 has 17 amino acids. Trimming took 2 bases from V and 3 from J, leaving 16 bases between them. Looked up from germline, CDR1 is MDHEN and CDR2 is SYDVKM. CDR3 protein: CASSLVGQSEYTGELFF. CDR3 sequence (DNA): TGTGCCAGCAGTTTAGTAGGACAGTCAGAATACACCGGGGAGCTGTTTTTT.

The chain joins TRBV7-2 to TRBJ2-5, with D possibly matching TRBD1 (6 bases). Germline assignment: CDR1 SGHTA and CDR2 FQGNSA. The CDR3 loop spans 14 amino acids. Deletions cut 5 bases from V and 2 bases from J, with 12 bases between. This chain's CDR3 is CASSTDRTQETQYF. The CDR3 DNA follows: TGTGCCAGCAGCACCGACAGGACTCAAGAGACCCAGTACTTC. Drawing the rest from reference TRBV7-2 and TRBJ2-5, the complete variable domain is GAGVSQSPSNKVTEKGKDVELRCDPISGHTALYWYRQSLGQGLEFLIYFQGNSAPDKSGLPSDRFSAERTGGSVSTLTIQRTQQEDSAVYLCASSTDRTQETQYFGPGTRLLVL.

The chain uses TRBV10-3 and TRBJ1-1, with D maybe TRBD1 (5 bases). This CDR3 has 14 residues. The V and J ends lost 11 bases and 1 base respectively, with 17 bases between them. The germline V gene has CDR1 ENHRY and CDR2 SYGVKD. CDR3 residues: CAASADQGNTEAFF. The CDR3, as DNA: TGTGCCGCCTCTGCCGACCAGGGGAACACTGAAGCTTTCTTT.

V gene TRBV19 combines with J gene TRBJ1-4; D ambiguous. Looked up from germline, CDR1 is LNHDA and CDR2 is SQIVND (reference sequence). Trimming pared 6 bases from V and 4 bases from J, leaving 9 bases between. CDR3 length: 13 residues. Written as DNA, the CDR3 is TGTGCCAGTAGGTTGGAGATTAATGAAAAACTGTTTTTT. Encoded protein: CASRLEINEKLFF.

The chain has TRBV5-1 and TRBJ1-1; D remains unclear. CDR3 length: 15 residues. V dropped 0 bases and J dropped 7 bases, with 16 bases sitting between them. Germline lookup yields CDR1 SGHRS and CDR2 YFSETQ. CDR3 residues: CASSLGTGPRVEAFF. CDR3 DNA: TGCGCCAGCAGCTTGGGTACTGGGCCGCGGGTTGAAGCTTTCTTT.

This chain joins TRBV20-1 and TRBJ1-2; tentative D call: TRBD1 (6 bases). Deletions cut 5 bases from V and 7 bases from J, with 11 bases between. CDR1 and CDR2 (germline): DFQATT, SNEGSKA (reference sequence). The CDR3 totals 11 residues. The CDR3 DNA reads TGCAGTGCTGGGGGCGCGGGTGGCTACACCTTC. Translation: CSAGGAGGYTF.

The chain links TRBV11-2 to TRBJ1-1; D gene ambiguous. The CDR3 extends over 13 amino acids. Trimming left V 7 bases short and J 0 bases short, with 9 bases between. Germline V lookup: CDR1 SGHAT, CDR2 FQNNGV. In DNA, the CDR3 is TGTGCCAGCACGGGGTCAGTGAACACTGAAGCTTTCTTT. Translation: CASTGSVNTEAFF.

This clone occurred a few times. The chain combines TRBV28 with TRBJ2-2, with a possible D match to TRBD2 (5 bases). V was shortened by 6 bases and J by 3 bases, with 17 bases between the two germline ends. CDR1 and CDR2 (germline): MDHEN, SYDVKM. The CDR3 length is 16 residues. CDR3 sequence reads: CASSALMGEDTGELFF. The CDR3 bases are TGTGCCAGCAGCGCCCTTATGGGAGAGGACACCGGGGAGCTGTTTTTT. Full variable domain (remainder filled in from reference TRBV28 and TRBJ2-2): DVKVTQSSRYLVKRTGEKVFLECVQDMDHENMFWYRQDPGLGLRLIYFSYDVKMKEKGDIPEGYSVSREKKERFSLILESASTNQTSMYLCASSALMGEDTGELFFGEGSRLTVL.

The V gene is TRBV7-8, the J gene TRBJ2-5; unclear D gene. Trimming removed 3 bases from V and 3 bases from J, with 8 bases in between. Germline CDR1 is SGHVS and CDR2 is FQNEAQ. The CDR3 contains 13 residues. The CDR3 coding sequence is TGTGCCAGCAGCTTGACAAATAAAGAGACCCAGTACTTC. It specifies CASSLTNKETQYF.

The rearrangement uses TRBV7-2 and TRBJ1-3; TRBD1 agrees at 7 bases. The CDR3 sequence is 16 residues long. With V trimmed by 0 bases and J by 3 bases, 5 bases remained unmatched. The germline V gene has CDR1 SGHTA and CDR2 FQGNSA. The CDR3 loop is CASSLAVGGHGNTIYF. For the CDR3, the DNA is TGTGCCAGCAGCTTAGCGGTAGGGGGCCATGGAAACACCATATATTTT.

The V and J genes are TRBV2 and TRBJ1-5, with a weak D call TRBD1 (5 bases). The V end was cut by 2 bases, the J end by 2 bases, with 10 bases between. There are 15 residues in the CDR3. Germline-derived CDR1 and CDR2 are SNHLY and FYNNEI. The CDR3 nucleotides read TGTGCCAGCAGTGAACTGGGGCAGGGCAATCAGCCCCAGCATTTT. Encoded protein: CASSELGQGNQPQHF.

This clone was observed once. This chain links TRBV5-1 with TRBJ1-2; 8 positions agree with TRBD1. Germline-derived CDR1 and CDR2 are SGHRS and YFSETQ. V shed 5 bases and J 7 bases; nucleotides not matched to a gene: 10. This CDR3 has 14 residues. The CDR3: CASSPGGGYGGYTF. The CDR3 nucleotides are TGCGCCAGCAGTCCAGGGGGCGGATACGGTGGCTACACCTTC.

The chain couples TRBV29-1 to TRBJ2-7, with 7 bases identical to TRBD1. The CDR3 contains 12 residues. J was trimmed by 2 bases and V by 7 bases; bases with no gene match: 5. Germline V gene sequence: CDR1 SQVTM, CDR2 ANQGSEA. Here the CDR3 reads CSAGQSTYEQYF. For the CDR3, the DNA is TGCAGCGCGGGACAGTCCACCTACGAGCAGTACTTC.

The V and J genes are TRBV21-1 and TRBJ1-4; TRBD1 reflects the table's D call only, with no check against the DNA. TRBV21-1 is described as a pseudogene. The CDR3 sequence is 15 residues long. The CDR3 sequence is CASSSRQPTNEKLFF. CDR3 nucleotides: TGTGCCAGCAGCTCGAGACAGCCAACTAATGAAAAACTGTTTTTT.

The V gene is TRBV5-1, the J gene TRBJ1-2; D may be TRBD1 (6 bases). Germline V lookup: CDR1 SGHRS, CDR2 YFSETQ. This CDR3 contains 15 residues. V dropped 4 bases and J dropped 0 bases, with 13 bases sitting between them. CDR3 DNA: TGCGCCAGCAGCGCGCTACAGGGTTCTAACTATGGCTACACCTTC. Encoded protein: CASSALQGSNYGYTF.

V and J are TRBV28 and TRBJ2-2; 8 nucleotides match TRBD2. The trim removed 9 bases at V and 6 bases at J, leaving 3 bases unmatched. The CDR3 extends over 12 amino acids. Germline V lookup: CDR1 MDHEN, CDR2 SYDVKM. CDR3 region: CASTGLAGELFF. In nucleotides, the CDR3 is TGTGCCAGTACGGGACTAGCCGGGGAGCTGTTTTTT.

The rearrangement uses TRBV15 and TRBJ2-7, with D perhaps matching TRBD2 (5 bases). The germline V gene encodes CDR1 LNHNV and CDR2 YYDKDF (reference sequence). This CDR3 is 15 amino acids long. V was pared by 0 bases and J by 4 bases, with 13 bases between. CDR3 bases: TGTGCCACCAGCAGAGATCTTGAGGGATCGTACGAGCAGTACTTC. It is translated as CATSRDLEGSYEQYF.